This TCR beta chain is from a study of T-cell reconstitution after alpha-beta-depleted transplantation in children. Broader study findings: T-cell numbers and diversity, one year after transplant, stemmed largely from T cells that were newly produced. At day 60, the high TCRbeta diversity found in some patients originated from recipient T cells and thymic progenitors that had survived. Several hundred expanded graft clones reportedly gave rise to the alpha-beta T cells present about two months after transplant.

CDR3 length: 15 residues. From germline, CDR1 is SGDLS and CDR2 YYNGEE. Germline trimming cut 4 bases from V and 5 bases from J; bases unmatched to any gene: 10. This clonotype was counted between two and nine times. Antigen: not known. Using unique molecular identifiers, the investigators prepared the TCRbeta library. From the PCR reads, TCRdb called clonotypes with MiXCR, one entry per CDR3 protein. The sample yields 530,000 or so distinct CDR3 sequences, roughly 30% seen once. The chain uses TRBV9 and TRBJ1-2, with 8 bases that match TRBD1. The receptor was derived from a boy in the first two years of life with Wiskott-Aldrich syndrome, due to receive a stem cell transplant. The sample was PBMCs, taken before TCRalphabeta/CD19-depleted stem cell transplant. DNA of the CDR3: TGTGCCAGCAGCAATTCCAAGACAGGGGCGTATGGCTACACCTTC. Protein product: CASSNSKTGAYGYTF.